The source of this TCR beta chain is a study of T cells generated in artificial thymic organoids. TCRalpha and TCRbeta libraries were amplified separately by semi-nested PCR with TRAC or TRBC reverse primers. TCRdb reanalysed the 5' RACE reads using MiXCR and keeps one entry per CDR3 protein. The table shows about 3,100 distinct CDR3 sequences, with around 36% occurring only once. By share of the sample, this clonotype is medium-sized (0.01 to 0.1%). Its antigen is not identified. Blood naive CD8 T cells sorted as CD3+TCRalphabeta+CD8+CD45RO-CCR7+. The study, taken as a whole, reports: Organoid-derived CD8 single positive T cells showed physiological TCR clonotype diversity.

Sequencing was done on a sample of naive CD8+ T cells from blood. Subset defined: CD3+TCRalphabeta+CD8SP T cells; for blood, CD45RO-CCR7+ naive CD8+ T cells. The TCR originated in a human donor who gave cord blood stem cells for thymic organoid culture, a cardiac surgery patient who gave postnatal thymus, or a blood donor (not recorded which).

The CDR3 coding sequence is TGTGCCAGCAGTCGGCAGGTCACCGGGGAGCTGTTTTTT. It specifies CASSRQVTGELFF. This chain uses TRBV12-3 or TRBV12-4 with TRBJ2-2; D is undetermined. This CDR3 spans 13 amino acids. V was shortened by 5 bases and J by 4 bases, with 8 bases between the two germline ends.